These T cell receptor beta chains were read from a single sample in a study of CD8+ T cells in alopecia areata. Using immunoSEQ multiplex PCR, the repertoire was profiled, and TCRdb retains in-frame clones only, with some absent. The sample has roughly 150,000 clones, 45% to 60% seen once. The specimen was CD8+ T cells sorted from blood, collected at week 0. Receptors were obtained from a human donor with alopecia areata. CDR3s leave out the opening cysteine and the closing phenylalanine or tryptophan. A D gene is named only where the DNA matches it firmly. For some rows the clone size is stated as once, few or many, or as a class when expanded; others skip it.

d_gene	v_gene	abundance	j_gene	CDR3aa
-	TRBV11-2	-	TRBJ1-1	ASSLAGGQNTEAF
-	TRBV4-1	once	TRBJ2-7	ASSQGQGPSYEQY
-	TRBV30	-	TRBJ1-1	AWSWGITEAF
-	TRBV5-6	-	TRBJ1-2	ASRGPNYGYT
-	TRBV30	-	TRBJ2-7	AWSGRSYEQY
TRBD1	TRBV15	-	TRBJ1-6	ATSGRQGARSPLH
-	TRBV2	-	TRBJ2-1	ASSGVSPNEQF
TRBD2	TRBV6-5	-	TRBJ2-2	ASSTEGLNTGELF
TRBD1	TRBV19	few	TRBJ2-7	ASSSRDRDYEQY
-	TRBV4-3	-	TRBJ1-1	ASSQDLTDTEAF
-	TRBV7-2	-	TRBJ2-1	ASSGPADSYNEQF
-	TRBV6-5	-	TRBJ2-5	ASSPQGWETQY
-	TRBV18	-	TRBJ1-2	ASSPPIGKRDYGYT
-	TRBV7-8	-	TRBJ2-7	ASSLQGVTYEQY
-	TRBV29-1	few	TRBJ2-1	SGGDRYSNNEQF
-	TRBV27	few	TRBJ1-2	ASSLGSGLVDGYT
-	TRBV13	-	TRBJ1-6	ASSFERSGGSPLH
TRBD1	TRBV27	few	TRBJ2-5	ASSNQGAPRQETQY
-	TRBV29-1	-	TRBJ2-7	SVEDGQTYEQY
-	TRBV18	-	TRBJ2-7	ASSPNRHPYEQY
TRBD1	TRBV13	-	TRBJ2-1	ASSDRQGGNEQF
-	TRBV29-1	-	TRBJ1-4	SVGQDFNEKLF
TRBD2	TRBV15	-	TRBJ2-5	ATSLTSGGPETQY
TRBD2	TRBV6-6	-	TRBJ2-3	ASSYSTSGGKDTQY
-	TRBV7-3	-	TRBJ2-3	ASSAWVTDTQY
-	TRBV27	-	TRBJ2-7	ASSFHPANYSYEQY
-	TRBV7-2	-	TRBJ2-6	ASSLMTAGANVLT
TRBD1	TRBV29-1	few	TRBJ2-1	SGRQGETLSSYNEQF
-	TRBV4-3	many	TRBJ1-1	ASSPQLNTEAF
-	TRBV29-1	-	TRBJ1-2	SVTGDSNYGYT
TRBD1	TRBV29-1	once	TRBJ1-2	SVDRGYGYT
-	TRBV14	-	TRBJ2-5	ASSQDGEGVQETQY
-	TRBV30	-	TRBJ1-2	AWIRGSDGYT
TRBD2	TRBV11-2	-	TRBJ2-7	ASSPAGGGKEQY
-	TRBV10-2	few	TRBJ2-3	ASSTRRGTDTQY
-	TRBV14	-	TRBJ2-5	ASSQEVGRSWGETQY
-	TRBV27	few	TRBJ2-7	ASSLQGWAKQY
-	TRBV27	-	TRBJ2-2	ASSWMGDTGELF
-	TRBV30	-	TRBJ2-1	AWSSGPRDEQF
TRBD2	TRBV27	many	TRBJ2-3	ASSLVSGGSDTQY
TRBD2	TRBV30	-	TRBJ2-1	AWTTSGGPTEQF
-	TRBV11-2	few	TRBJ2-1	ASRGASSREFEQF
-	TRBV18	many	TRBJ1-5	ASSREPGFGGQPQH
TRBD1	TRBV4-3	few	TRBJ1-1	ASSQDSRGYFTEAF
-	TRBV2	-	TRBJ2-1	ASSLAGSYNEQF